This T cell receptor beta chain was recovered during a study of T cells in Graves' hyperthyroidism and ophthalmopathy. This CDR3 has 15 amino acids. The V and J ends lost 5 bases and 4 bases, in that order; junction bases with no gene match: 6. The V gene's germline CDR1 is MDHEN and CDR2 SYDVKM. Overall study findings and caveats: Most clonotypes that expanded in the thyroid above 0.001 also showed up in blood.

Authors of the study amplified TCR beta CDR3 regions from RNA transcripts. When the TCR CDR3 underwent first-round RT-PCR, the HTBI primer set was used. TCRdb re-called the multiplex PCR reads with MiXCR, one entry per CDR3 protein. Of a few hundred thousand distinct CDR3 sequences listed, approximately 13% were seen once; the top ten hold about 9.1%. For this clonotype: The antigen remains undetermined.

This clonotype was obtained from a woman in her late teens or twenties with Graves' hyperthyroidism. The chain employs TRBV28 and TRBJ2-1, with 9 positions matching TRBD1. Material: blood. CDR3 protein: CASSRPGTGYNEQFF. The DNA of the CDR3 is TGTGCCAGCAGTCGACCCGGGACAGGGTACAATGAGCAGTTCTTC.